This TCR beta chain appears in the sequencing data of a study of blood T cell repertoires in COVID-19. Overall study: Samples representing acute and convalescent COVID-19 were sourced from the United States, Italy and Spain. Sample material is recorded as cDNA or gDNA derived from T cells, B-cell-depleted T cells, or PBMCs.

Original processing notes: Nucleated cell number was recorded as an estimate derived from reference gene primer amplification. Only in-frame clones appear in the TCRdb table, and some are missing; sequencing was by immunoSEQ multiplex PCR. V and J calls and clone size are given by that table; D and trimming were obtained from the DNA. This table holds over 250,000 clones, approximately 91% found once. The CDR3 length is 14 residues. Germline V gene sequence: CDR1 MNHEY, CDR2 SVGEGT. The V segment lost 4 bases and the J segment 3 bases; nucleotides outside the gene matches: 4. Specimen: peripheral blood. The rearrangement links TRBV6-2 or TRBV6-3 to TRBJ2-5, with 8 bases that match TRBD1. This receptor was obtained from a woman aged 25 to 39 with acute or convalescent COVID-19. CDR3: CASSSYRGEETQYF. CDR3 DNA: TGTGCCAGCAGTTCCTACAGGGGGGAAGAGACCCAGTACTTC.